This TCR beta chain was documented in a study of Graves' ophthalmopathy and Graves' hyperthyroidism. The CDR3 sequence is 15 residues long. J was trimmed by 2 bases and V by 5 bases; bases with no gene match: 8. Germline loops: CDR1 SGHVS, CDR2 FNYEAQ. RNA transcripts yielded amplified TCR beta CDR3 regions. Scientists carried out first-round RT-PCR using HTBI primers and then a second-round multiplex PCR. TCRdb analysed the multiplex PCR reads with MiXCR anew, one entry per CDR3 protein. The sample lists just over 600,000 distinct CDR3 sequences, over 20% seen once, with approximately 7% in the top ten. This clonotype was detected ten times or more.

Sequenced: peripheral blood. The chain carries TRBV7-6 and TRBJ2-5; 7 nucleotides align to TRBD1. The receptor comes from a woman aged 18-30 years with stable Graves' hyperthyroidism. Some clones in this sample may be carry-over from other donors' samples. The CDR3 nucleotides read TGTGCCAGCAGCACTCGGACAGGTTATCAAGAGACCCAGTACTTC. Translated: CASSTRTGYQETQYF.